These 20 T cell receptor beta chains were all obtained from the same sample, sequenced in a study of cytomegalovirus exposure and HLA in healthy donors. The PCR employed 60 Vbeta primers together with 13 Jbeta primers. Sequenced by immunoSEQ multiplex PCR; TCRdb stores in-frame clones only, minus some. The sample shows 200,000 to 250,000 clones, 65% to 80% of them seen only once. The sample consisted of PBMCs. The receptors were sampled from a man aged 50-59 years in good health and CMV-seronegative.

The genes are TRBV2 and TRBJ2-3; TRBD1 matches at 8 bases. Germline V CDR1 and CDR2: SNHLY, FYNNEI. The J segment lost 2 bases and the V segment lost 7 bases, leaving 5 bases of the junction unmatched. The CDR3 length is 14 residues. CDR3 sequence (DNA): TGTGCCAGCACCACAGGGGGGTTCACAGATACGCAGTATTTT. It translates to CASTTGGFTDTQYF.

This clone showed up just a few times. DNA of the CDR3: TGTGCCAGCTCTGGCAGGGGGTTCAATCAGCCCCAGCATTTT. Protein: CASSGRGFNQPQHF. This chain uses TRBV6-1 with TRBJ1-5; 7 bases line up with TRBD1. CDR1 is MNHNS, CDR2 SASEGT, per germline. The J segment lost 3 bases and the V segment lost 8 bases, leaving 7 bases of the junction unmatched. The CDR3 is made up of 14 amino acids.

The chain combines TRBV19 with TRBJ2-7; 12 positions match TRBD2. CDR1 is LNHDA and CDR2 is SQIVND in the germline V gene (reference sequence). The CDR3 is made up of 15 amino acids. V shed 7 bases and J 3 bases; nucleotides not matched to a gene: 7. For the CDR3, the DNA is TGTGCCAGTACCGAAGGACTAGCGGGATTCTACGAGCAGTACTTC. The encoded protein is CASTEGLAGFYEQYF.

V and J are TRBV5-1 and TRBJ2-3, with TRBD2 matching 8 bases. V was clipped by 7 bases and J by 2 bases; unmatched bases: 6. The CDR3 covers 14 residues. The V gene's germline CDR1 is SGHRS and CDR2 YFSETQ. CDR3 region: CASALLADTDTQYF. Here the CDR3 DNA reads TGCGCCAGCGCCTTACTAGCGGACACAGATACGCAGTATTTT.

This clone was seen only once. The CDR3 carries no conserved terminal phenylalanine or tryptophan, so it likely arises from a read error. It is unclear where the CDR3 begins or ends on the DNA, so no DNA is shown, and the CDR3 is as TCRdb lists it. This chain uses TRBV14 with TRBJ1-1. Germline CDR1 is SGHDN and CDR2 is FVKESK. The CDR3 length is 12 residues, termini included. The CDR3 sequence: CASSQYREVPMI.

This chain links TRBV27 with TRBJ2-7, with TRBD2 identical over 11 bases. V shed 6 bases, J shed 4 bases, and the junction held 5 bases outside the gene matches. This CDR3 has 14 amino acids. In germline, CDR1 is MNHEY, CDR2 SMNVEV (reference sequence). The CDR3 region is CASRRLAGPYEQYF. The CDR3 nucleotides are TGTGCCAGCAGAAGACTAGCGGGACCTTACGAGCAGTACTTC.

The chain carries TRBV5-1 and TRBJ1-1; 7 bases map to TRBD1. Per germline, CDR1 SGHRS and CDR2 YFSETQ. CDR3 length: 13 residues. V was clipped by 4 bases and J by 3 bases; unmatched bases: 3. This CDR3 is CASSAGQYTEAFF. The CDR3 nucleotides read TGCGCCAGCAGCGCGGGACAGTACACTGAAGCTTTCTTT.

The chain joins TRBV19 to TRBJ2-1; 8 bases are shared with TRBD1. Trimming at V came to 5 bases and at J to 12 bases, leaving 9 bases not matched to a gene. Germline loops: CDR1 LNHDA, CDR2 SQIVND (reference sequence). The CDR3 is 13 amino acids. In DNA form, the CDR3 reads TGTGCCAGTAGTCAGCCAGGGGGCAGCGCGCAGTTCTTC. Protein product: CASSQPGGSAQFF.

The chain carries TRBV7-9 and TRBJ2-7, with D tentatively TRBD1 (6 bases). The V end lost 4 bases, the J end lost 0 bases, and 16 bases lay between the germline ends. Germline V gene lookup returns CDR1 SEHNR and CDR2 FQNEAQ (reference sequence). This CDR3 has 16 amino acids. The CDR3 protein is CASSSGPGTFSYEQYF. CDR3 DNA sequence: TGTGCCAGCAGCTCCGGGCCCGGGACATTCTCCTACGAGCAGTACTTC.

This rearrangement joins TRBV6-1 to TRBJ2-7; 13 positions agree with TRBD2. The CDR3 extends over 14 amino acids. The V gene's germline CDR1 is MNHNS and CDR2 SASEGT. The ends lost 10 bases at V and 4 bases at J; junction bases unmatched: 7. Here the CDR3 reads CATIGTSGIYEQYF. The CDR3, as DNA: TGTGCCACTATCGGGACTAGCGGGATTTACGAGCAGTACTTC.

The chain carries TRBV28 and TRBJ1-4; D ambiguous. CDR3 length: 14 residues. Per germline, CDR1 MDHEN and CDR2 SYDVKM. Trimming stripped 6 bases from V and 0 bases from J, with 8 bases between. CDR3 sequence (DNA): TGTGCCAGCAGCCTGGAGTCAACTAATGAAAAACTGTTTTTT. This gives the protein CASSLESTNEKLFF.

This chain links TRBV27 with TRBJ2-2; 7 bases fit TRBD1. V was pared by 4 bases and J by 0 bases, with 2 bases of the junction left unmatched. Germline CDR1 and CDR2: MNHEY and SMNVEV (reference sequence). This CDR3 is built from 15 residues. The CDR3 region has the DNA TGTGCCAGCAGTTGGGACAGAACGAACACCGGGGAGCTGTTTTTT. It is translated as CASSWDRTNTGELFF.

This clone has just one count. This same CDR3 is encoded by further DNA sequences in the sample. In nucleotides, the CDR3 is TGTGCCAGCAGCTTAACGGGGGTGAACACTGAAGCTTTCTTT. Translating it yields CASSLTGVNTEAFF. The rearrangement links TRBV7-9 to TRBJ1-1, with a weak D call TRBD1 (5 bases). CDR1 is SEHNR, CDR2 FQNEAQ, per germline (reference sequence). This CDR3 spans 14 amino acids. Trimming took off 2 bases at V and 0 bases at J, with 7 bases between the two ends. Complete variable domain (other parts from reference TRBV7-9 and TRBJ1-1): DTGVSQNPRHKITKRGQNVTFRCDPISEHNRLYWYRQTLGQGPEFLTYFQNEAQLEKSRLLSDRFSAERPKGSFSTLEIQRTEQGDSAMYLCASSLTGVNTEAFFGQGTRLTVV.

The chain links TRBV5-1 to TRBJ2-3; TRBD1 might be the D (6 bases). Germline V gene sequence: CDR1 SGHRS, CDR2 YFSETQ. The CDR3 consists of 14 residues. Trimming removed 0 bases from V and 2 bases from J, with 7 bases in between. Here the CDR3 DNA reads TGCGCCAGCAGCTTGGACAGGGACACAGATACGCAGTATTTT. This encodes CASSLDRDTDTQYF. Full variable domain (remainder filled in from reference TRBV5-1 and TRBJ2-3): KAGVTQTPRYLIKTRGQQVTLSCSPISGHRSVSWYQQTPGQGLQFLFEYFSETQRNKGNFPGRFSGRQFSNSRSEMNVSTLELGDSALYLCASSLDRDTDTQYFGPGTRLTVL.

The chain uses TRBV28 and TRBJ1-6, with 8 nucleotides matching TRBD1. Germline trimming cut 3 bases from V and 5 bases from J; bases unmatched to any gene: 3. The CDR3 extends over 15 amino acids. Germline CDR1 MDHEN, CDR2 SYDVKM. Here the CDR3 reads CASSFLGQDNSPLHF. The CDR3 bases are TGTGCCAGCAGTTTCCTGGGACAGGATAATTCACCCCTCCACTTT.

The chain links TRBV9 to TRBJ2-1; D is ambiguous. CDR1 and CDR2 (germline): SGDLS, YYNGEE. The V gene lost 0 bases and the J gene lost 1 base, with 8 bases spanning the gap. This CDR3 has 15 amino acids. The CDR3 nucleotides are TGTGCCAGCAGCGTAGTCCCACAGTCCTACAATGAGCAGTTCTTC. It translates to CASSVVPQSYNEQFF.

For the CDR3, the DNA is TGTGCCAGCAGCCTACACAGGGGCGCCTACAATGAGCAGTTCTTC. It codes for CASSLHRGAYNEQFF. J is TRBJ2-1 and V is TRBV9, with 7 bases aligning to TRBD1. The germline gives CDR1 SGDLS, CDR2 YYNGEE. This CDR3 contains 15 residues. J was trimmed by 2 bases and V by 4 bases; bases with no gene match: 6.

This chain joins TRBV7-9 and TRBJ2-3; 13 nucleotides match TRBD2. Germline CDR1 SEHNR, CDR2 FQNEAQ (reference sequence). Trimming cost V 5 bases and J 0 bases; bases outside gene matches: 2. The CDR3 is 16 amino acids. Written as DNA, the CDR3 is TGTGCCAGCAGCCCACTAGCGGGAGGGAGCACAGATACGCAGTATTTT. This gives the protein CASSPLAGGSTDTQYF.

On this clone itself: The junction departs from the called germline gene at one end, perhaps through a read error. This chain connects TRBV9 to TRBJ2-7, with D unclear. The CDR3 loop spans 13 amino acids. CDR1 and CDR2 from the germline V gene are SGDLS and YYNGEE. CDR3 nucleotides: TGTGCCAGCAGCGTAGATTCTTTCAGCGAGCAGTGCTTC. It is translated as CASSVDSFSEQCF.

V is TRBV18 and J is TRBJ1-5; a possible D gene is TRBD1 (6 bases). The germline V gene encodes CDR1 KGHSH and CDR2 LQKENI. The CDR3 is made up of 13 amino acids. The germline V and J ends were trimmed by 6 bases and 2 bases, with 8 bases remaining between them. The CDR3 protein is CASSEGGNQPQHF. In nucleotides, the CDR3 is TGTGCCAGCTCCGAGGGGGGCAATCAGCCCCAGCATTTT.